The 18 T cell receptor beta chains below were found in one sample sequenced in a study of T cell repertoires in cytomegalovirus infection (dated by TCRdb to about 2019). The run used an Illumina HiSeq 1500. The public reads were reanalyzed by TCRdb: fastp trimming at Q25, MiXCR alignment, in-frame beta chains only. Rows merge per CDR3 protein into single entries with the most common DNA and genes. The sample records a few hundred thousand distinct CDR3 sequences, 9.5% of which are singletons. The top ten clonotypes cover 4.3% of the sample. Sequencing was done on a sample of PBMCs. The receptors come from a human donor in good health (CMV status not recorded). Some clones in this sample may be carry-over from other donors' samples.

This clonotype has a count of ten or more. The chain recombines TRBV4-3 with TRBJ2-2, with a possible D match to TRBD2 (7 bases). The CDR3 is made up of 16 amino acids. The germline V and J ends were trimmed by 4 bases and 5 bases, with 17 bases remaining between them. Germline loops: CDR1 LGHNA, CDR2 YSLEER. The CDR3: CASSRGGSGTTGELFF. The CDR3 nucleotides are TGCGCCAGCAGCCGAGGGGGGAGCGGGACAACCGGGGAGCTGTTTTTT.

This clonotype has ten or more counts. V gene TRBV12-3 or TRBV12-4 combines with J gene TRBJ2-4; 11 bases fit TRBD2. The V segment lost 1 base and the J segment 8 bases; nucleotides outside the gene matches: 7. This CDR3 region has 16 residues. The CDR3 is CASSLDLAGGVDIQYF. CDR3 bases: TGTGCCAGCAGTTTAGACCTAGCGGGAGGAGTAGACATTCAGTACTTC.

The chain employs TRBV7-9 and TRBJ2-3; no clear D. CDR3 size: 13 residues. V was trimmed by 1 base and J by 4 bases, leaving 6 bases between them. The germline V gene has CDR1 SEHNR and CDR2 FQNEAQ (reference sequence). DNA for the CDR3: TGTGCCAGCAGCTTAGTCCGGCCAGATACGCAGTATTTT. Amino acid sequence: CASSLVRPDTQYF.

This clonotype was counted ten times or more. The chain employs TRBV7-6 and TRBJ2-1; 10 bases match TRBD2. Germline CDR1 and CDR2: SGHVS and FNYEAQ. This CDR3 has 19 amino acids. Trimming at V came to 5 bases and at J to 0 bases, leaving 13 bases not matched to a gene. The CDR3 loop reads CASSPWAAGGTSSYNEQFF. As DNA, the CDR3 is TGTGCCAGCAGCCCGTGGGCAGCGGGGGGGACGAGCTCCTACAATGAGCAGTTCTTC. The full variable domain, in which reference TRBV7-6 and TRBJ2-1 provide the parts outside the CDR3, is GAGVSQSPRYKVTKRGQDVALRCDPISGHVSLYWYRQALGQGPEFLTYFNYEAQQDKSGLPNDRFSAERPEGSISTLTIQRTEQRDSAMYRCASSPWAAGGTSSYNEQFFGPGTRLTVL.

This clonotype was recorded at least ten times. The chain links TRBV7-2 to TRBJ2-1, with 10 bases that match TRBD2. Germline assignment: CDR1 SGHTA and CDR2 FQGNSA. After removal of 5 bases from V and 6 bases from J, the junction contained 13 bases not matched to a gene. There are 17 residues in the CDR3. The CDR3 is CASSPYTVAGGRNEQFF. In DNA, the CDR3 is TGTGCCAGCAGCCCGTACACTGTAGCGGGGGGACGCAATGAGCAGTTCTTC.

This clonotype has at least ten counts. The chain uses TRBV7-2 and TRBJ2-3; a weak D match, TRBD2 (5 bases). Trimming left V 1 base short and J 5 bases short, with 7 bases between. The germline gives CDR1 SGHTA, CDR2 FQGNSA. The CDR3 sequence is 13 residues long. CDR3 sequence: CASSLGGRDTQYF. The CDR3 DNA reads as TGTGCCAGCAGCTTAGGTGGGAGAGATACGCAGTATTTT.

V and J are TRBV5-1 and TRBJ1-6; D unresolved. This CDR3 has 16 amino acids. With 4 bases removed from V and 8 bases from J, the gap between germline ends came to 19 bases. Germline CDR1 and CDR2: SGHRS and YFSETQ. The CDR3 protein is CASSNPGGSTHSPLHF. In DNA, the CDR3 is TGCGCCAGCAGCAATCCCGGTGGGTCGACTCATTCACCCCTCCACTTT.

The chain is built from TRBV7-2 and TRBJ1-3; D gene ambiguous. CDR1 and CDR2 (germline): SGHTA, FQGNSA. The CDR3 sequence is 12 residues long. V was clipped by 5 bases and J by 5 bases, with 7 bases between them. DNA for the CDR3: TGTGCCAGCAGCCCCGACCGAAACACCATATATTTT. Translated, it gives CASSPDRNTIYF. The whole variable domain, filled in from reference TRBV7-2 and TRBJ1-3, reads GAGVSQSPSNKVTEKGKDVELRCDPISGHTALYWYRQSLGQGLEFLIYFQGNSAPDKSGLPSDRFSAERTGGSVSTLTIQRTQQEDSAVYLCASSPDRNTIYFGEGSWLTVV.

V is TRBV7-9 and J is TRBJ2-5; TRBD1 matches 7 bases. This CDR3 spans 15 amino acids. V lost 5 bases to trimming and J lost 7 bases; unmatched junction nucleotides: 13. The germline V gene encodes CDR1 SEHNR and CDR2 FQNEAQ (reference sequence). The CDR3 spells CASSTGTAYSGTQYF. CDR3 nucleotide sequence: TGTGCCAGCAGCACCGGGACAGCCTATTCGGGGACCCAGTACTTC.

The rearrangement links TRBV4-2 to TRBJ2-7; 13 nucleotides align to TRBD2. This CDR3 region has 15 residues. Germline V CDR1 and CDR2: LGHNA, YNFKEQ. J lost 6 bases, V lost 0 bases, and 2 bases had no gene match. The DNA for the CDR3 is TGTGCCAGCAGCCAAGATCGACTAGCGGGAGGCGAGCAGTACTTC. Its protein is CASSQDRLAGGEQYF.

The chain recombines TRBV6-6 with TRBJ1-4; D is unclear. Germline V gives CDR1 MNHNY, CDR2 SVGAGI (reference sequence). The V end was cut by 4 bases, the J end by 6 bases, with 12 bases between. The CDR3 loop spans 14 amino acids. DNA for the CDR3: TGTGCCAGCAGTTCCCCTGGGCCTTATGAAAAACTGTTTTTT. Translated: CASSSPGPYEKLFF.

This clonotype was seen repeatedly, ten times or more. The chain carries TRBV28 and TRBJ2-5; the match to TRBD1 covers 8 bases. V dropped 10 bases and J dropped 5; count of bases not matched to a gene: 18. The CDR3 extends over 16 amino acids. Germline values: CDR1 MDHEN, CDR2 SYDVKM. The CDR3 DNA is TGTGCCATCCGTAGGACAGGGAACCCGACGATTGAGACCCAGTACTTC. As protein: CAIRRTGNPTIETQYF.

This clonotype has only a few counts. The chain links TRBV11-3 to TRBJ2-1, with 9 bases lining up with TRBD1. CDR1 SGHNT and CDR2 YENEEA come from the germline V gene. V was pared by 9 bases and J by 8 bases, with 11 bases of the junction left unmatched. The CDR3 spans 14 residues. The CDR3 region is CASRDREVIDEQFF. CDR3 DNA sequence: TGTGCCAGTAGGGACAGGGAGGTTATAGATGAGCAGTTCTTC. Based on the CDR3 plus reference TRBV11-3 and TRBJ2-1, the full variable domain is EAGVVQSPRYKIIEKKQPVAFWCNPISGHNTLYWYLQNLGQGPELLIRYENEEAVDDSQLPKDRFSAERLKGVDSTLKIQPAELGDSAVYLCASRDREVIDEQFFGPGTRLTVL.

This clonotype was seen a few times. This chain links TRBV6-1 with TRBJ2-1, with 8 bases lining up with TRBD2. J gave up 5 bases and V 5 bases, and 5 bases lay outside the gene matches. The CDR3 sequence is 14 residues long. Germline V gene data show CDR1 as MNHNS and CDR2 as SASEGT. CDR3 sequence reads: CASSTGRDNNEQFF. In DNA, the CDR3 is TGTGCCAGCAGTACCGGGAGGGATAACAATGAGCAGTTCTTC.

This chain joins TRBV20-1 and TRBJ1-6; possibly TRBD1 for D (6 bases). CDR3 length equals 13 residues. CDR1 is DFQATT and CDR2 is SNEGSKA in the germline V gene (reference sequence). Trimming pared 2 bases from V and 7 bases from J, leaving 9 bases between. The CDR3 spells CSARRGTNSPLHF. CDR3 coding DNA: TGCAGTGCTAGAAGGGGGACCAATTCACCCCTCCACTTT.

V is TRBV5-1 and J is TRBJ2-2; 8 bases align to TRBD1. Germline V gene sequence: CDR1 SGHRS, CDR2 YFSETQ. This CDR3 spans 16 amino acids. V lost 4 bases, J lost 1 base, and 6 bases stayed unmatched. The CDR3 DNA reads TGCGCCAGCAGCCCGAGGACAGGGTGGAACACCGGGGAGCTGTTTTTT. Encoded protein: CASSPRTGWNTGELFF.

Ten or more counts support this clonotype. V and J are TRBV13 and TRBJ1-1; 7 bases match TRBD1. The CDR3 is made up of 15 amino acids. The V and J ends lost 4 bases and 1 base, in that order; junction bases with no gene match: 6. Per germline, CDR1 PRHDT and CDR2 FYEKMQ (reference sequence). In DNA, the CDR3 is TGTGCCAGCAGCTCGGTCCACAGGGGGAACACTGAAGCTTTCTTT. Protein sequence: CASSSVHRGNTEAFF.

This clonotype occurred a few times. V gene TRBV7-2 combines with J gene TRBJ2-3, with 8 bases identical to TRBD2. Germline assignment: CDR1 SGHTA and CDR2 FQGNSA. V gave up 0 bases and J gave up 5 bases; unmatched junction bases: 4. The CDR3 extends over 15 amino acids. CDR3 protein: CASSLAERELDTQYF. CDR3 coding DNA: TGTGCCAGCAGCTTAGCGGAGCGGGAGTTAGATACGCAGTATTTT.